A selection of T cell receptor beta chains follows, all from one sample in a study of blood T cell repertoires in COVID-19. Clones were sequenced by immunoSEQ multiplex PCR, and TCRdb holds only the in-frame ones, with some missing. The repertoire holds approximately 250,000 clones, with approximately 87% as singletons. Sequencing was performed on peripheral blood. The receptors were gathered from a human donor in a cohort sampled during active COVID-19. Each CDR3 is given with its conserved first and last residue. The order of the fields is J gene, V gene, CDR3 protein.

TRBJ2-5 TRBV14 CASIDGGRQETQYF
TRBJ1-2 TRBV27 CASRRTGANYGYTF
TRBJ2-7 TRBV11-2 CASRGLTGDRRGTYEQYF
TRBJ2-3 TRBV27 CASSLFLATTDTQYF
TRBJ2-1 TRBV29-1 CSVQVGRAEQFF
TRBJ2-7 TRBV27 CASSPLRQGRVAYEQYF
TRBJ1-5 TRBV10-2 CASRGTGGGNQPQHF
TRBJ1-1 TRBV4-2 CASSQDDGNRGSFF
TRBJ2-1 TRBV3-1/TRBV3-2 CASSLGLAGGGGNEQFF
TRBJ2-1 TRBV7-2 CASSFSIARGSYNEQFF
TRBJ1-2 TRBV9 CASSGTGRYPGGYTF
TRBJ1-1 TRBV10-2 CASSDSYRAEAFF
TRBJ2-7 TRBV4-1 CASSKDWAGNSYEQYF
TRBJ2-2 TRBV11-1 CASSAARGTGELFF
TRBJ1-1 TRBV7-3 CASSFTVRTEAFF
TRBJ2-2 TRBV19 CASSIKTGVTGELFF
TRBJ2-5 TRBV7-2 CASSSTTQETQYF
TRBJ1-1 TRBV5-6 CASSLGSGDEAFF
TRBJ1-1 TRBV6-1 CASSDEYKGHNTEAFF
TRBJ1-2 TRBV7-9 CASSLSESRGYTF
TRBJ1-1 TRBV7-3 CASSRDIFTEAFF
TRBJ2-3 TRBV4-1 CASRPGQGKGGTQYF
TRBJ1-3 TRBV3-1/TRBV3-2 CASSQGSRGNTIYF
TRBJ2-3 TRBV6-6 CASSLGARGAVDTQYF
TRBJ1-5 TRBV19 CASSIDPLGRGVSQPQHF
TRBJ1-5 TRBV4-2 CASSQDIGQPQHF
TRBJ2-2 TRBV24-1 CATSDLQGKNTGELFF
TRBJ1-3 TRBV21-1 CASSKKSRGRYPISGNTIYF
TRBJ1-5 TRBV19 CASSVTGGGQPQHF
TRBJ1-4 TRBV29-1 CSVVSGAMGEKLFF
TRBJ1-5 TRBV7-9 CASSSIGLEPQHF
TRBJ1-2 TRBV7-8 CASSPSGIGGYYGYTF
TRBJ2-5 TRBV18 CASSPLRQETQYF
TRBJ2-7 TRBV7-2 CASSNRYDGGAYEQYF
TRBJ1-5 TRBV28 CASSGEGGGNQPQHF
TRBJ1-2 TRBV2 CAIRRGGAGNYGYTF